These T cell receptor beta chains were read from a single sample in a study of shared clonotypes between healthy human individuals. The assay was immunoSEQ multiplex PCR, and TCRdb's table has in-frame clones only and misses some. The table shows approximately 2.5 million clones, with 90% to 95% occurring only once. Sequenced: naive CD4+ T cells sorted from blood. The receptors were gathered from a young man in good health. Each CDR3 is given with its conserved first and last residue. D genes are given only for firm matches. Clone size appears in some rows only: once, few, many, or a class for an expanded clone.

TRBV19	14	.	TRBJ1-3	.	TGTGCCAGTAGTATAACGGGTCCGGAAAACACCATATATTTT	CASSITGPENTIYF
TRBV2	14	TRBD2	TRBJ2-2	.	TGTGCCAGCAGGGCTAGCGGAACCACCGGGGAGCTGTTTTTT	CASRASGTTGELFF
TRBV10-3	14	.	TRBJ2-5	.	TGTGCCATCAGTGCGCAGGATGTGCGACCGACCCAGTACTTC	CAISAQDVRPTQYF
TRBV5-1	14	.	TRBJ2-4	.	TGCGCCAGCAGCCCCCCGGAGGCCAAAAACATTCAGTACTTC	CASSPPEAKNIQYF
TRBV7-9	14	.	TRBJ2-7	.	TGTGCCAGCAGCTTAGAGGAGGGAGTCTACGAGCAGTACTTC	CASSLEEGVYEQYF
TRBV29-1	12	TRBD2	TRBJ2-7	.	TGCAGCGTTCGGGAGGGGACCTACGAGCAGTACTTC	CSVREGTYEQYF
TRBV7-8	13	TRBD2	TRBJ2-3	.	TGTGCCAGCAGCCTCCCCCCGGGGGGTACGCAGTATTTT	CASSLPPGGTQYF
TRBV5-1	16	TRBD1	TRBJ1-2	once	TGCGCCAGCAGCTGGGACAGGGGGCTGGCTAACTATGGCTACACCTTC	CASSWDRGLANYGYTF
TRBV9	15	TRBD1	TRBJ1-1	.	TGTGCCAGCAGCGTATGGACAGGGGGTCCGGACGAAGCTTTCTTT	CASSVWTGGPDEAFF
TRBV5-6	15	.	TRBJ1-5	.	TGTGCCAGCAGCCAAGGACCCGACGGAGGTCAGCCCCAGCATTTT	CASSQGPDGGQPQHF
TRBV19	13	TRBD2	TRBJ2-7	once	TGTGCCAGTAGCAACGGGGGGGACTACGAGCAGTACTTC	CASSNGGDYEQYF
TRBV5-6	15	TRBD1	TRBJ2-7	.	TGTGCCAGCAGCTACCCCGGGACAGGAGCCTACGAGCAGTACTTC	CASSYPGTGAYEQYF
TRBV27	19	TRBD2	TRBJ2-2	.	TGTGCCAGCAGTTTGAGACCCCTAGCGGGGGGGGTAGGAACCGGGGAGCTGTTTTTT	CASSLRPLAGGVGTGELFF
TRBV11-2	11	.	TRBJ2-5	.	TGTGCCAGCAGGCTCCAAGAGACCCAGTACTTC	CASRLQETQYF
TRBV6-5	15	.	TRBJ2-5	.	TGTGCCACACATCGGGACTCCCGGGGCATAGAGACCCAGTACTTC	CATHRDSRGIETQYF
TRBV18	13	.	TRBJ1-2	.	TGTGCCAGCTCCTCGGGACACCTCTATGGCTACACCTTC	CASSSGHLYGYTF
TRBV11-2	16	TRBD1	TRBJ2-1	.	TGTGCCAGCAGCTTAGGGACAAAGCTCGACAGGGATGAGCAGTTCTTC	CASSLGTKLDRDEQFF
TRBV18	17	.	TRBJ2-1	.	TGTGCCAGCTCACCAAACCCTAGTTCCCTTTACCTCTATGAGCAGTTCTTC	CASSPNPSSLYLYEQFF
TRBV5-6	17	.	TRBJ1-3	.	TGTGCCAGCAGCTCCACCCCGGGACGTAGCTCTGGAAACACCATATATTTT	CASSSTPGRSSGNTIYF
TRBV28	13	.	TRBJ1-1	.	TGTGCCAGCAGCTCCCCGGGGGTCGCTGAAGCTTTCTTT	CASSSPGVAEAFF
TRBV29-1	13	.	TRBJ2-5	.	TGCAGCGTTCCGCCGGGGCTGGGGGAGACCCAGTACTTC	CSVPPGLGETQYF
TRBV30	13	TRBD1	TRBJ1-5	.	TGTGCCTGGAGCGGACAGGCAGATCAGCCCCAGCATTTT	CAWSGQADQPQHF
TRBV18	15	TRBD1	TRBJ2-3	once	TGTGCCAGCTCATCACAGGGGGCGCAGACAGATACGCAGTATTTT	CASSSQGAQTDTQYF
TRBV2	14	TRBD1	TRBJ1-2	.	TGTGCCAGCAGCGCACAGGGGCCAGGTTATGGCTACACCTTC	CASSAQGPGYGYTF
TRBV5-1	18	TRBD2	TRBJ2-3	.	TGCGCCAGCAGCCTCACCGGGACTAGCGGGAGGGAGTCAGATACGCAGTATTTT	CASSLTGTSGRESDTQYF
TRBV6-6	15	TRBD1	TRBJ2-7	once	TGTGCCAGCAGTCACCAAGGACAGGCCAAGTACGAGCAGTACTTC	CASSHQGQAKYEQYF
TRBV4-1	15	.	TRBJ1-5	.	TGCGCCAGCAGCCACCCCGGGGGTATCAATCAGCCCCAGCATTTT	CASSHPGGINQPQHF
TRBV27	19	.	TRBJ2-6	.	TGTGCCAGCAGTTTATCGTCCGCGGCTAGAAGCTCTGGGGCCAACGTCCTGACTTTC	CASSLSSAARSSGANVLTF
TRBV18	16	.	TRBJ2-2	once	TGTGCCAGCTCACCAGCGGTGAGGGGGGACACCGGGGAGCTGTTTTTT	CASSPAVRGDTGELFF
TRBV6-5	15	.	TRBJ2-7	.	TGTGCCAGCAGCCCTGACAGGATTAGGGCCTCCGAGCAGTACTTC	CASSPDRIRASEQYF
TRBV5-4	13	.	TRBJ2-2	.	TGTGCCAGCAGCTTGTATGGATACGGGGAGCTGTTTTTT	CASSLYGYGELFF
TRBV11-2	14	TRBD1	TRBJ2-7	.	TGTGCCAGCAGCTTAGTCCAGGGGGCCGGCGAGCAGTACTTC	CASSLVQGAGEQYF
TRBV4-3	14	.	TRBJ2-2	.	TGCGCCAGCAGCCAAGGGGAACAGACCGGGGAGCTGTTTTTT	CASSQGEQTGELFF
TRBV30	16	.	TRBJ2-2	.	TGTGCCTGGAGCGCCTCCAGGACAGCCGACACCGGGGAGCTGTTTTTT	CAWSASRTADTGELFF
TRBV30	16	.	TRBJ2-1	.	TGTGCCTGGAGTGTTCTAAGTAGCGGAGTATACAATGAGCAGTTCTTC	CAWSVLSSGVYNEQFF
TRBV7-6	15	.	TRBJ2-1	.	TGTGCCAGCAGCCCGTGGGGAGCAGCTGAGGATGAGCAGTTCTTC	CASSPWGAAEDEQFF
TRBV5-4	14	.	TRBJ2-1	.	TGTGCCAGCAGCTTGAGCAGGGACTACAATGAGCAGTTCTTC	CASSLSRDYNEQFF
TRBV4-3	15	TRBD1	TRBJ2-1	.	TGCGCCAGCAGCCAAGACCGACAGGGAGTCAATGAGCAGTTCTTC	CASSQDRQGVNEQFF
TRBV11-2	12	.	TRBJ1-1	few	TGTGCCAGCAGCTCCCGGGGTACTGAAGCTTTCTTT	CASSSRGTEAFF
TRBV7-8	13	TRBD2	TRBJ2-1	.	TGTGCCAGCAGCCCGGTCGGTACTAGCGGGAGGGTCTTC	CASSPVGTSGRVF
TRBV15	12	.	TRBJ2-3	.	TGTGCCACCAGCAGAGATGTTGATACGCAGTATTTT	CATSRDVDTQYF